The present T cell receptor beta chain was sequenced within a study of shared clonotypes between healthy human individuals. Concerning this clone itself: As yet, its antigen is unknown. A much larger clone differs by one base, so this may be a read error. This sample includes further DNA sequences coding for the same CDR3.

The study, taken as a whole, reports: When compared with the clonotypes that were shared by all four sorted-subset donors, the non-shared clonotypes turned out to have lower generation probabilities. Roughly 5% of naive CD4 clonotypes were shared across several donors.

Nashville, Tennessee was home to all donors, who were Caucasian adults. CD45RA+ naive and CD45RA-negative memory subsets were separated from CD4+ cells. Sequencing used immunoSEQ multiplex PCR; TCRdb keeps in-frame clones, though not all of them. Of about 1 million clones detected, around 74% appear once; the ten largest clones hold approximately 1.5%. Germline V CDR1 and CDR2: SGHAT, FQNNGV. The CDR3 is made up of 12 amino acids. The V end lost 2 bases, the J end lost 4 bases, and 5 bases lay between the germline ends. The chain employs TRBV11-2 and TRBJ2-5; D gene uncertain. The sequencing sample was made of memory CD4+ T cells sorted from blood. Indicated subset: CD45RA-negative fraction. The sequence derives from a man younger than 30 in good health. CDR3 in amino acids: CASSLWGETQYF. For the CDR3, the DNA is TGTGCCAGCAGCTTATGGGGAGAGACCCAGTACTTC.